These T cell receptor beta chains were read from a single sample in a study of blood T cell repertoires in COVID-19. This table comes from immunoSEQ multiplex PCR, and its TCRdb copy is limited to in-frame clones, with some not included. The profile covers fewer than 80,000 clones, with about 84% appearing a single time and 10% to 15% taken by the ten largest. Specimen: peripheral blood. The receptors derive from a man over 45 with COVID-19, enrolled during active disease. CDR3s include the opening cysteine and the closing phenylalanine or tryptophan. Fields, in order: CDR3 length, V gene, clone size, J gene, D gene, CDR3 protein, CDR3 DNA. The D gene is left open where the match is weak. Clone size is stated in some rows and not others, as once, few, many or a class when expanded.

length: 13
V: TRBV20-1
size: NA
J: TRBJ1-5
D: NA
CDR3: CSASEQGGQPQHF
DNA: TGCAGTGCTAGTGAGCAGGGCGGTCAGCCCCAGCATTTT

length: 15
V: TRBV4-1
size: NA
J: TRBJ1-5
D: NA
CDR3: CASSPTARGNQPQHF
DNA: TGCGCCAGCAGCCCAACAGCCAGAGGCAATCAGCCCCAGCATTTT

length: 16
V: TRBV11-2
size: NA
J: TRBJ2-7
D: NA
CDR3: CASSLAGGVISYEQYF
DNA: TGTGCCAGCAGCTTAGCAGGCGGGGTGATCTCCTACGAGCAGTACTTC

length: 13
V: TRBV5-1
size: NA
J: TRBJ2-7
D: NA
CDR3: CASSVGGPYEQYF
DNA: TGCGCCAGCAGCGTCGGGGGACCATACGAGCAGTACTTC

length: 15
V: TRBV27
size: NA
J: TRBJ2-1
D: TRBD2
CDR3: CASRSSGGAYNEQFF
DNA: TGTGCCAGCAGATCGAGCGGGGGGGCCTACAATGAGCAGTTCTTC

length: 14
V: TRBV7-9
size: once
J: TRBJ2-2
D: NA
CDR3: CASSVTQNTGELFF
DNA: TGTGCCAGCAGCGTAACTCAGAACACCGGGGAGCTGTTTTTT

length: 16
V: TRBV18
size: NA
J: TRBJ2-2
D: NA
CDR3: CASSPEELMNTGELFF
DNA: TGTGCCAGCTCACCGGAGGAGCTAATGAACACCGGGGAGCTGTTTTTT

length: 14
V: TRBV6-1
size: NA
J: TRBJ1-2
D: TRBD1
CDR3: CASSEPGQPYGYTF
DNA: TGTGCCAGCAGTGAGCCGGGACAGCCTTATGGCTACACCTTC

length: 15
V: TRBV30
size: NA
J: TRBJ2-3
D: TRBD1
CDR3: CAWSLAGGGTDTQYF
DNA: TGTGCCTGGAGCTTAGCAGGGGGTGGCACAGATACGCAGTATTTT

length: 15
V: TRBV30
size: once
J: TRBJ2-3
D: NA
CDR3: CAWSWSEVSTDTQYF
DNA: TGTGCCTGGAGTTGGTCGGAGGTCTCCACAGATACGCAGTATTTT

length: 13
V: TRBV19
size: NA
J: TRBJ1-2
D: TRBD1
CDR3: CASSPGTGYGYTF
DNA: TGTGCCAGTAGTCCCGGGACAGGATATGGCTACACCTTC

length: 13
V: TRBV7-2
size: NA
J: TRBJ1-2
D: TRBD1
CDR3: CASYKGAGYGYTF
DNA: TGTGCCAGCTACAAGGGGGCCGGATATGGCTACACCTTC

length: 16
V: TRBV18
size: NA
J: TRBJ2-3
D: TRBD1
CDR3: CASSPQETGGADTQYF
DNA: TGTGCCAGCTCACCACAGGAGACAGGGGGGGCAGATACGCAGTATTTT

length: 16
V: TRBV10-1
size: NA
J: TRBJ2-3
D: NA
CDR3: CASSDKYRRQSGTQYF
DNA: TGCGCCAGCAGTGATAAATACCGGCGCCAATCAGGTACGCAGTATTTT

length: 15
V: TRBV6-5
size: NA
J: TRBJ2-2
D: TRBD1
CDR3: CASSPGTGLAGELFF
DNA: TGTGCCAGCAGTCCCGGGACAGGGTTGGCCGGGGAGCTGTTTTTT

length: 18
V: TRBV5-6
size: NA
J: TRBJ1-1
D: TRBD1
CDR3: CASSKKPGTGGWNTEAFF
DNA: TGTGCCAGCAGCAAAAAACCCGGGACAGGGGGCTGGAACACTGAAGCTTTCTTT

length: 13
V: TRBV6-6
size: NA
J: TRBJ2-2
D: NA
CDR3: CASSYEGTGELFF
DNA: TGTGCCAGCAGTTACGAGGGCACCGGGGAGCTGTTTTTT

length: 15
V: TRBV6-5
size: NA
J: TRBJ2-5
D: NA
CDR3: CASSIHQGIEETQYF
DNA: TGTGCCAGCAGTATTCATCAGGGAATTGAGGAGACCCAGTACTTC

length: 15
V: TRBV9
size: NA
J: TRBJ1-1
D: NA
CDR3: CASSVGGPMNTEAFF
DNA: TGTGCCAGCAGCGTAGGGGGCCCCATGAACACTGAAGCTTTCTTT

length: 19
V: TRBV7-2
size: NA
J: TRBJ2-1
D: TRBD2
CDR3: CASSPRTSGGPSSYNEQFF
DNA: TGTGCCAGCAGCCCACGGACTAGCGGGGGCCCAAGCTCCTACAATGAGCAGTTCTTC

length: 14
V: TRBV2
size: NA
J: TRBJ1-1
D: NA
CDR3: CASRAREGHTEAFF
DNA: TGTGCCAGCAGGGCTCGCGAGGGCCACACTGAAGCTTTCTTT

length: 18
V: TRBV4-2
size: NA
J: TRBJ2-5
D: TRBD2
CDR3: CASSPLGTSGDAQETQYF
DNA: TGTGCCAGCAGCCCCTTGGGGACTAGCGGGGACGCGCAAGAGACCCAGTACTTC

length: 15
V: TRBV19
size: NA
J: TRBJ2-1
D: TRBD2
CDR3: CASSISSGGRNEQFF
DNA: TGTGCCAGTAGTATCTCTAGCGGGGGGAGAAATGAGCAGTTCTTC

length: 11
V: TRBV9
size: NA
J: TRBJ2-7
D: NA
CDR3: CASGQHYEQYF
DNA: TGTGCCAGCGGACAGCACTACGAGCAGTACTTC

length: 15
V: TRBV7-9
size: NA
J: TRBJ1-4
D: TRBD1
CDR3: CASSLGDRSNEKLFF
DNA: TGTGCCAGCAGCCTAGGGGACAGAAGTAATGAAAAACTGTTTTTT

length: 14
V: TRBV19
size: NA
J: TRBJ2-3
D: NA
CDR3: CASISGISTDTQYF
DNA: TGTGCCAGTATTTCCGGTATCAGCACAGATACGCAGTATTTT

length: 11
V: TRBV20-1
size: NA
J: TRBJ2-3
D: NA
CDR3: CSADNADTQYF
DNA: TGCAGTGCTGACAACGCAGATACGCAGTATTTT